The 2 T cell receptor beta chains in this list originate from one sample, sequenced in a study of cytomegalovirus exposure and HLA in healthy donors. Libraries were prepared by immunoSEQ multiplex PCR; TCRdb keeps only in-frame clonotypes and omits some of them. The data show more than 150,000 clones, around 90% seen once. The material sequenced was PBMCs. Every receptor here comes from a man between 18 and 35 years old in good health and CMV-seronegative.

J is TRBJ1-1 and V is TRBV5-4, with D possibly TRBD1 on 5 matching bases. The CDR3 has 15 amino acids. V shed 7 bases and J shed 3 bases, with 19 bases lying between them. Germline CDR1 reads SGHNT; CDR2 reads YYREEE (reference sequence). CDR3 nucleotides: TGTGCCAGCCGAAACGGAGGGGTGGGGGACACTGAAGCTTTCTTT. Translated, it gives CASRNGGVGDTEAFF.

The chain is built from TRBV6-5 and TRBJ1-1, with TRBD1 matching 7 bases. Germline loops: CDR1 MNHEY, CDR2 SVGAGI. The CDR3 has 14 amino acids. Trimming at V came to 6 bases and at J to 4 bases, leaving 8 bases not matched to a gene. The CDR3 DNA reads as TGTGCCAGCAGCCATAGATCAGGGGGCACTGAAGCTTTCTTT. Translation: CASSHRSGGTEAFF.